These T cell receptor beta chains were read from a single sample in a study of T cell repertoires in cytomegalovirus infection. TCRdb independently ran MiXCR on the reads; one entry per CDR3 protein. The sample consists of 600,000 to 800,000 distinct CDR3 sequences, more than 20% of them appearing once. Sequencing was carried out using CD8+ T cells from PBMCs. The receptors were sampled from a human donor in good health (CMV status not recorded). Some clones in this sample may be carry-over from other donors' samples. Each CDR3 is given with its conserved first and last residue. The order of the fields is clone size, J gene, V gene, D gene, CDR3 DNA, CDR3 protein. D genes are given only for firm matches. A clone size is listed for some rows: how often the clone was seen (once, few, many), or a class if it is expanded.

>few|TRBJ1-2|TRBV29-1|NA
TGCAGCGGATTGACAACCCCGGGGGGCTACACCTTC
CSGLTTPGGYTF
>many|TRBJ2-7|TRBV7-6|NA
TGTGCCAGCAGCTCTACAGGGTTTGGCGAGCAGTACTTC
CASSSTGFGEQYF
>NA|TRBJ1-2|TRBV7-9|TRBD1
TGTGCCAGCAGCTCCCAGGGGGGGGCTCTCAACTATGGCTACACCTTC
CASSSQGGALNYGYTF
>NA|TRBJ2-7|TRBV5-1|NA
TGCGCCAGCAGCTTTGGGGAGGCCTACGAGCAGTACTTC
CASSFGEAYEQYF
>many|TRBJ2-2|TRBV7-9|NA
TGTGCCAGCAGCTTAGTTCTCGGGACAAAGAACACCGGGGAGCTGTTTTTT
CASSLVLGTKNTGELFF
>many|TRBJ1-1|TRBV7-2|NA
TGTGCCAGCAGCCCGAGAGGGGGTGCGGACACTGAAGCTTTCTTT
CASSPRGGADTEAFF
>many|TRBJ2-3|TRBV7-9|TRBD2
TGTGCCAGCAGCTCGGCGCCTAGCGGATGGAGCACAGATACGCAGTATTTT
CASSSAPSGWSTDTQYF
>few|TRBJ2-5|TRBV20-1|NA
TGCAGTGCTAGAGATTCGTTTAAGGGAGAGACCCAGTACTTC
CSARDSFKGETQYF
>many|TRBJ2-5|TRBV7-9|NA
TGTGCCAGCAGCACGACAAGTTTCCAAGAGACCCAGTACTTC
CASSTTSFQETQYF
>few|TRBJ2-2|TRBV29-1|TRBD1
TGCAGCGTCCAGGGGGCTATGGGCACCGGGGAGCTGTTTTTT
CSVQGAMGTGELFF
>NA|TRBJ2-1|TRBV4-3|NA
TGCGCCAGCAGCCGATACCTGGGGGCTGGGGGCCACAATGAGCAGTTCTTC
CASSRYLGAGGHNEQFF
>many|TRBJ1-5|TRBV19|NA
TGTGCCAGTAGTATAGGGGTGAAGAATCAGCCCCAGCATTTT
CASSIGVKNQPQHF
>NA|TRBJ1-2|TRBV20-1|NA
TGCAGTGCCCAGGACAGTTTCTATGGCTACACCTTC
CSAQDSFYGYTF
>NA|TRBJ2-1|TRBV5-1|NA
TGCGCCAGCAGCTTGTCGGGGGTAAATGAGCAGTTCTTC
CASSLSGVNEQFF
>NA|TRBJ1-1|TRBV19|NA
TGTGCCAGTACACAGGGTCTGAACACTGAAGCTTTCTTT
CASTQGLNTEAFF
>many|TRBJ2-7|TRBV27|NA
TGTGCCAGCAGCTTAGGGCAGTACGAGCAGTACTTC
CASSLGQYEQYF
>many|TRBJ2-2|TRBV12-3/TRBV12-4|NA
TGTGCCAGCAGTTTTAGTGTCTGGGACACCTACACCGGGGAGCTGTTTTTT
CASSFSVWDTYTGELFF
>NA|TRBJ2-5|TRBV7-6|TRBD1
TGTGCTACCAGCCAACGGGACAGCCAAGAGACCCAGTACTTC
CATSQRDSQETQYF
>NA|TRBJ2-4|TRBV20-1|NA
TGCAGTGCTAGAGAACTAGGAAACATTCAGTACTTC
CSARELGNIQYF
>NA|TRBJ1-2|TRBV6-2/TRBV6-3|NA
TGTGCCAGCAGTTACCCTACAGGAGTCTACACCTTC
CASSYPTGVYTF
>few|TRBJ2-5|TRBV20-1|NA
TGCAGTGCCAGAGCCCAGGAAGAGACCCAGTACTTC
CSARAQEETQYF
>few|TRBJ2-5|TRBV15|NA
TGTGCCACCAGCAGAGGGCAGGGTGAAGAGACCCAGTACTTC
CATSRGQGEETQYF
>few|TRBJ2-5|TRBV20-1|TRBD1
TGCAGTGCTACCCGGGACAGGTGGACCAAAGAGACCCAGTACTTC
CSATRDRWTKETQYF
>NA|TRBJ2-3|TRBV5-6|TRBD1
TGTGCCAGCAGCTTGCTACAGGGGCTAATAGATACGCAGTATTTT
CASSLLQGLIDTQYF
>NA|TRBJ1-2|TRBV13|NA
TGTGCCAACAGCCTCCAAGGCGGGACTCTTGGCTACACCTTC
CANSLQGGTLGYTF
>NA|TRBJ1-2|TRBV5-1|NA
TGCGCCAGCAGCTTGTCGGGGGACGGACGGCATGGCTACACCTTC
CASSLSGDGRHGYTF
>NA|TRBJ2-6|TRBV2|TRBD1
TGTGCCAGCAGTGAAGCGGGCGTTCTGACAGGGGGTCTTTCAGGGGCCAACGTCCTGACTTTC
CASSEAGVLTGGLSGANVLTF
>NA|TRBJ2-1|TRBV29-1|TRBD1
TGCAGCGTTGAAGATTTGGGACAGGGCTACAATGAGCAGTTCTTC
CSVEDLGQGYNEQFF
>many|TRBJ1-5|TRBV7-9|NA
TGTGCCAGCAGGCAGGGTAATCAGCCCCAGCATTTT
CASRQGNQPQHF